This TCR beta chain was sequenced during a study of shared clonotypes between healthy human individuals (dated by TCRdb to 2018 to 2021). Concerning the study at large: Two women and three men aged 18 to 49 years were included in the cohort. To estimate repertoire size and how much clonotype sharing occurs between individuals, the study deeply sequenced the blood TCR repertoires of roughly 5 healthy adults. Different laboratories and diverse techniques were used to prepare libraries and sequence TCR repertoires, to increase sequencing depth and limit assay-specific biases. Between about 0.94 and 10 billion PBMCs per donor were obtained by leukapheresis.

In the case of this clone: What this receptor recognizes is not known. Just one base apart from a much larger clone, this may be a read error. Other DNA variants within this sample encode the same CDR3.

The research as a whole found: Because the study included a small number of donors, the genetic and exposure-history diversity represented was limited. Sampling was limited to blood, and TCR repertoires in tissue likely differ from TCR repertoires in blood. Based on pairwise subsampling, the degree of clonotype sharing among donors was expected to be affected by sequencing depth.

Using the deep immunoSEQ assay, multiplex PCR amplified TCR CDR3 regions from genomic DNA. Extracted genomic DNA from each cell subset was spread evenly across all wells of several immunoSEQ 96-well plates, with each plate serving as a replicate. For unsorted PBMC, each replicate PCR was loaded with approximately 330 ng genomic DNA, equivalent to 30,000 or so T cell genomes. Ten immunoSEQ deep assay plates were used to sequence the unsorted PBMC genomic DNA. The purified libraries were quantified using a Qubit 3.0 fluorometer, sized with a Bioanalyzer 2100, and then quantified again using the KAPA Library Quantification kit. Every immunoSEQ 96-well plate was sequenced on a dedicated single-read 150-cycle Illumina NextSeq 550 flow cell. Concerning the study's data processing: Because the immunoSEQ output included only junctional sequences and no quality scores, the filtering could not be the same as the filtering used for full-length reads. To assign V/J genes and CDR3, sequences were annotated using PyIR, a Python wrapper for IgBLAST v1.9, with IMGT germline references. Reads were removed for weak V/J assignments (E-value above 1e-6), missing CDR3, stop codons, out-of-frame junctions, or ambiguous translated residues. V3J clonotypes were defined as sequences sharing an identical inferred V gene, J gene, and CDR3 amino acid sequence. Percentage overlap between repertoires was calculated by dividing the number of shared unique clonotypes by the size of the smaller repertoire. Three approaches were used to assess repertoire richness: RTK rarefaction, the Chao1 estimator, and Recon v2.1 estimates of unobserved clonotypes. TCRdb retrieved this table from immuneACCESS and kept in-frame rearrangements only. Not all clones are present; in checked studies, unresolved V genes account for under half, and no reason is known for the remainder. V and J calls and clone size follow that table, whereas D and trimming were derived from the DNA. Recorded for this sample are 450,000 to 500,000 clones; about three quarters of them occurred a single time. The top ten clones comprise roughly 13% of the sample.

Per the germline V gene, SQVTM is the CDR1 and ANQGSEA is the CDR2. V is cut back by 6 bases and J by 6 bases, with 6 bases in the junction unmatched. CDR3 length: 12 amino acids, cysteine to phenylalanine. Just the 36-base CDR3 DNA is kept, in frame starting at base 1. The donors were healthy, HIV-negative adults with no recently reported acute infections or vaccinations. Only Caucasian adults living in Nashville, Tennessee, USA were represented among the donors. For unsorted samples, 90 million or so PBMCs were counted and genomic DNA was extracted with the QIAamp DNA Blood Mini kit. After blood collection by leukapheresis, PBMCs were isolated using Ficoll-Histopaque density gradient centrifugation and then cryopreserved in the vapor phase of liquid nitrogen.

Sample: PBMCs. This TCR was recovered from a woman aged 35 to 49 in good health. Some clones in this sample may be carry-over from other donors' samples. The rearranged segments are TRBV29-1 and TRBJ2-7; TRBD1 agrees with 9 junctional bases. CDR3 loop: CSVGDRDSEQYF. The DNA sequence is as follows: TGCAGCGTCGGGGACAGGGATAGCGAGCAGTACTTC.